Listed below are T cell receptor beta chains from one sample, sequenced in a study of blood T cell repertoires in COVID-19. TCRdb's table, derived via immunoSEQ multiplex PCR, lists solely in-frame clones and lacks some. The sample comprises about 81,000 clones, around 80% of which are singletons, and less than 8.5% rests with the top ten. What was sequenced was peripheral blood. The receptors stem from a human donor in a cohort sampled during active COVID-19. CDR3s leave out the opening cysteine and the closing phenylalanine or tryptophan. Fields, in order: V gene, CDR3 protein.

>TRBV29-1
SVARGREKLF
>TRBV18
ASSPRQGAGELF
>TRBV3-1/TRBV3-2
ASSQDGSGGLNTGELF
>TRBV27
ASKLGGVRETQY
>TRBV12-5
ASGTYGTGLNQPQH
>TRBV7-2
ASSFTGTVNTEAF
>TRBV7-6
ASSFLTGVYNEQF
>TRBV6-1
ASSEFEWGGYGYT
>TRBV5-5
ASSLWQDDGYT
>TRBV4-3
ASSQQDRGGHEQY
>TRBV6-6
ASRGQFNTEAF
>TRBV7-9
ASSLVDTEAF
>TRBV6-5
ASSYTGVEQY
>TRBV14
ASSQVRAYGEQY
>TRBV30
AWKRGGYT
>TRBV5-1
ASSPGYGYT
>TRBV30
AWRAGGLYGYT
>TRBV5-1
ASSLPGGLSTEAF
>TRBV6-5
ASSFRDRVSYEQY
>TRBV9
ASSGRDRGTEAF
>TRBV6-1
ASSEDPRAYEQY
>TRBV11-2
ASSLEGDWGNTEAF
>TRBV2
ASSRGTNEKLF
>TRBV5-1
ASSLQDREQF
>TRBV3-1/TRBV3-2
ASSQLYSPLH
>TRBV11-2
ASSPDRVTEAF
>TRBV23-1
ASSQDRCLSRETQY
>TRBV9
ASSAREGSTDTQY
>TRBV28
ASSLRDQPQH
>TRBV30
AWRGAQGASYNEQF
>TRBV30
AWRTNYGYT
>TRBV7-9
ASSPSGGGANVLT
>TRBV29-1
SARPDGLDYGYT
>TRBV5-5
ASIWGESGEQY
>TRBV5-4
ASSFGAGDTEAF
>TRBV5-1
ASSLDGQGDEQY
>TRBV6-6
ASSRTGGNQPQH
>TRBV29-1
SVVGSDEKLF
>TRBV6-2/TRBV6-3
ASSYPTAGGPNTGELF
>TRBV14
ASSRGVGPEAF
>TRBV27
ASSSGGGGETQY
>TRBV3-1/TRBV3-2
ASSQGQGVYYGYT
>TRBV28
AAAGSNYGYT
>TRBV2
ASSEFSEAF
>TRBV9
ASSVREGNTIY
>TRBV11-2
ASSSDGDRQY
>TRBV9
ASSVEQGPGYGYT
>TRBV3-1/TRBV3-2
ASSPPGLLNYGYT
>TRBV19
ASSTGTQGADTQY
>TRBV6-5
ASSSPGQGSTEAF
>TRBV5-6
ASSLGGLAGTDTQY
>TRBV2
ASSQQGAQH
>TRBV6-5
ASSPTGNEQY
>TRBV14
ASSPAQGWGEQY
>TRBV30
AGVSGGNNEQF